The present entry profiles one TCR beta chain with its context. Participant age was roughly 18 to 95 years, and participants resided in about two dozen US areas. Cohorts were determined from participant-reported clinical history. This CDR3 comprises 16 residues. Germline trimming cut 1 base from V and 2 bases from J; bases unmatched to any gene: 7. Germline lookup yields CDR1 SGHNT and CDR2 YENEEA. The data were obtained in a study of blood T cell repertoires in COVID-19. About the study: Specimens from acute and convalescent COVID-19 originated in the United States, Italy and Spain. T cells, B-cell-depleted T cells, or PBMCs provided the cDNA or gDNA that served as material.

The assay was immunoSEQ multiplex PCR, and TCRdb's table has in-frame clones only and misses some. The table records under 500,000 clones, 70% to 90% of them present only once. The sequenced sample consisted of PBMCs or T cells enriched from blood (not recorded which). This TCR derives from a young woman with acute COVID-19. The chain combines TRBV11-3 with TRBJ2-5; 7 bases line up with TRBD2. CDR3 nucleotide sequence: TGTGCCAGCAGCTTAGGTCGGACTAGTCTGCAAGAGACCCAGTACTTC. This encodes CASSLGRTSLQETQYF.